The entry below describes one T cell receptor beta chain. Antigen specificity is unknown. This specimen belongs to a study of T cells in localized non-small cell lung cancer. Study-level findings and limits: Exceeding tumor, uninvolved adjacent lung had the highest T cell clonality. When the top 100 tumor clones were examined, a median about 60 of them also appeared in the adjacent lung, which was paired and uninvolved. Higher T cell density in the blood was associated with longer overall survival, whereas higher adjacent-lung clonality associated with shorter survival.

Clones were sequenced by immunoSEQ multiplex PCR, and TCRdb holds only the in-frame ones, with some missing. The sample has around 91,000 clones, approximately 90% seen once. The sample consisted of peripheral blood, taken before any cancer treatment. The receptor's source is a man between 40 and 70 years old with stage I squamous cell lung carcinoma.

The CDR3, as DNA: TGTGCCAGCTCAGCGGAGTATGGCTACACCTTC. Its translation is CASSAEYGYTF. The V gene is TRBV18, the J gene TRBJ1-2, with D uncertain. The CDR3 is made up of 11 amino acids. The germline V gene encodes CDR1 KGHSH and CDR2 LQKENI. Trimming removed 5 bases from V and 5 bases from J, with 6 bases in between.